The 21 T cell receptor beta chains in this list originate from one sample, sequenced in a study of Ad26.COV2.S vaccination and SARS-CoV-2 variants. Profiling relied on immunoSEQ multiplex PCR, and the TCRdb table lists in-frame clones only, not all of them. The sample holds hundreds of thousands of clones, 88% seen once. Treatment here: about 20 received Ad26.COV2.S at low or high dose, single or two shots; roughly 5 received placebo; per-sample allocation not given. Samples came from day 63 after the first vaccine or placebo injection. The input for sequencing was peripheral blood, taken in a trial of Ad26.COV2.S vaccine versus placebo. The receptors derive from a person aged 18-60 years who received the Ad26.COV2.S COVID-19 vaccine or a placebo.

The CDR3 sequence: CATSGGQSRATNEKLFF. In DNA form, the CDR3 reads TGTGCCACAAGCGGAGGACAGTCCCGTGCAACTAATGAAAAACTGTTTTTT. The gene calls are TRBV19 and TRBJ1-4; maybe TRBD1 (6 bases). This CDR3 comprises 17 residues. V dropped 10 bases and J dropped 0 bases, with 21 bases sitting between them. Germline V gene data show CDR1 as LNHDA and CDR2 as SQIVND (reference sequence).

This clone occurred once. This chain's CDR3 is CSGQGAYEQYF. CDR3 nucleotide sequence: TGCAGTGGACAGGGGGCATACGAGCAGTACTTC. This chain links TRBV20-1 with TRBJ2-7; 10 bases are shared with TRBD1. The CDR3 consists of 11 residues. V lost 7 bases to trimming and J lost 4 bases; unmatched junction nucleotides: 1. Germline V gene data show CDR1 as DFQATT and CDR2 as SNEGSKA (reference sequence).

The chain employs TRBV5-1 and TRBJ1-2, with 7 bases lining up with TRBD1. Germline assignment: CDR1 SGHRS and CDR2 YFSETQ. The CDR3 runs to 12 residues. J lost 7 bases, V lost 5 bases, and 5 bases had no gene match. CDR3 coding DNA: TGCGCCAGCAGGGGAGGGGGCTCTGGCTACACCTTC. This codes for CASRGGGSGYTF.

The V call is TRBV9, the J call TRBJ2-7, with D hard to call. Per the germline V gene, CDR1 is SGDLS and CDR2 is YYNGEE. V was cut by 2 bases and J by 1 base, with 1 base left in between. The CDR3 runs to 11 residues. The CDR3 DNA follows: TGTGCCAGCAGCGTGTCCTACGAGCAGTACTTC. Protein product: CASSVSYEQYF.

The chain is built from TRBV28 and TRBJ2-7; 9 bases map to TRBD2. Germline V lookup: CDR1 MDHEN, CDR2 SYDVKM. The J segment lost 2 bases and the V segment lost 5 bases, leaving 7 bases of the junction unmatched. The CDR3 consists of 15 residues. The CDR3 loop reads CASSRPLAGTYEQYF. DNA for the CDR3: TGTGCCAGCAGTCGACCGCTAGCGGGAACCTACGAGCAGTACTTC.

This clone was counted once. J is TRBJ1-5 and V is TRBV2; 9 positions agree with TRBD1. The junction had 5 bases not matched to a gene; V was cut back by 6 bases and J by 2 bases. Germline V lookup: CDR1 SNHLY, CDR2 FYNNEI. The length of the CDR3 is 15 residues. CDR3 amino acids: CASRDRTGGNQPQHF. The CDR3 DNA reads TGTGCCAGCAGGGATCGGACAGGGGGCAATCAGCCCCAGCATTTT.

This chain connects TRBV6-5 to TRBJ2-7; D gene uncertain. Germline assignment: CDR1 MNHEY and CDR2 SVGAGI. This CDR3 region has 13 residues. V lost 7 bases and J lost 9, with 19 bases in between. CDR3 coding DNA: TGTGCCAGCATCCCTAATCCATCCACGCGGCAGTACTTC. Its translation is CASIPNPSTRQYF.

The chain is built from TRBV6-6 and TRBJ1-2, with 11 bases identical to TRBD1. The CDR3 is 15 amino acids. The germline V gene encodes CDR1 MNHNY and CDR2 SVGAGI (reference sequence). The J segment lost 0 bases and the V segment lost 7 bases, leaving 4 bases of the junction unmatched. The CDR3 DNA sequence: TGTGCCAGCACCGGACAGGGGGCCTCTAACTATGGCTACACCTTC. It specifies CASTGQGASNYGYTF.

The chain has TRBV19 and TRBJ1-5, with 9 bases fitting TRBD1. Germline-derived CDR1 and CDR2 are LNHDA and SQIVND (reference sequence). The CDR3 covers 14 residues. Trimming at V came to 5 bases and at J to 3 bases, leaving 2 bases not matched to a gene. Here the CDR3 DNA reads TGTGCCAGTAGTGGACAGGGGAACAATCAGCCCCAGCATTTT. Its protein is CASSGQGNNQPQHF.

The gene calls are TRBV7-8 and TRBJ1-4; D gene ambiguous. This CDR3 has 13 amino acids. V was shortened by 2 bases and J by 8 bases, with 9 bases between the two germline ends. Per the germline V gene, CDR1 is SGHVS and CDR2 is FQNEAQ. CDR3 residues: CASSLSNGEKLFF. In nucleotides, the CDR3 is TGTGCCAGCAGCTTATCTAATGGAGAAAAACTGTTTTTT. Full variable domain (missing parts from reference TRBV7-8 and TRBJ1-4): GAGVSQSPRYKVAKRGQDVALRCDPISGHVSLFWYQQALGQGPEFLTYFQNEAQLDKSGLPSDRFFAERPEGSVSTLKIQRTQQEDSAVYLCASSLSNGEKLFFGSGTQLSVL.

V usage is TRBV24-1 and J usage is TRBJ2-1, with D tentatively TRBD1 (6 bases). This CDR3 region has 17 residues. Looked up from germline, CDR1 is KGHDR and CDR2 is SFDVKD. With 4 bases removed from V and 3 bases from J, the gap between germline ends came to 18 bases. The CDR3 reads CATSDLGTPVGYNEQFF. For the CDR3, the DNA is TGTGCCACCAGTGACCTCGGGACACCGGTCGGCTACAATGAGCAGTTCTTC.

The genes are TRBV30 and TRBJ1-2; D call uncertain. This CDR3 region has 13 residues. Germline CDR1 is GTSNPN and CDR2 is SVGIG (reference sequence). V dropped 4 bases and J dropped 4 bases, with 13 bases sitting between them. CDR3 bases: TGTGCCTGGATCGGAGGTCTTGGCTATGGCTACACCTTC. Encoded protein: CAWIGGLGYGYTF.

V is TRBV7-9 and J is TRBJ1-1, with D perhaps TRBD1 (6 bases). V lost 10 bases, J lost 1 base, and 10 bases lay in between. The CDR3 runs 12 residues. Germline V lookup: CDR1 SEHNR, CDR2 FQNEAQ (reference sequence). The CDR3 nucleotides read TGTGCCACCTCGGACAGGAACACTGAAGCTTTCTTT. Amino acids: CATSDRNTEAFF.

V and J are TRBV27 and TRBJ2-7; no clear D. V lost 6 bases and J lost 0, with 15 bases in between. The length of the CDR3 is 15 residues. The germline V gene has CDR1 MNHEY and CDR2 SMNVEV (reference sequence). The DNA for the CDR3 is TGTGCCAGCAGCCTACAGACCGCGAGCTCCTACGAGCAGTACTTC. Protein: CASSLQTASSYEQYF.

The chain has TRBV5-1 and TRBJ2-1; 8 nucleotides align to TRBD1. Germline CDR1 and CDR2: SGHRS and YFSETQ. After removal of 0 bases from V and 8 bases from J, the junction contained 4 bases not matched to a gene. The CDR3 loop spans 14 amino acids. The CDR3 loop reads CASSLALQGDEQFF. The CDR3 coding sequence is TGCGCCAGCAGCTTGGCCTTACAGGGGGATGAGCAGTTCTTC. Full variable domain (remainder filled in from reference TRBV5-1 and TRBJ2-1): KAGVTQTPRYLIKTRGQQVTLSCSPISGHRSVSWYQQTPGQGLQFLFEYFSETQRNKGNFPGRFSGRQFSNSRSEMNVSTLELGDSALYLCASSLALQGDEQFFGPGTRLTVL.

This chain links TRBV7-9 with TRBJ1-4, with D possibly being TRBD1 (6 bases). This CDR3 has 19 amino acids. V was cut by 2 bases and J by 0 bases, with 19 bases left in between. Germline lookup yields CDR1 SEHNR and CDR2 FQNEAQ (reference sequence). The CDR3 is CASSLTRGTTLATNEKLFF. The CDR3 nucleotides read TGTGCCAGCAGCTTAACCCGGGGGACAACCCTTGCAACTAATGAAAAACTGTTTTTT.

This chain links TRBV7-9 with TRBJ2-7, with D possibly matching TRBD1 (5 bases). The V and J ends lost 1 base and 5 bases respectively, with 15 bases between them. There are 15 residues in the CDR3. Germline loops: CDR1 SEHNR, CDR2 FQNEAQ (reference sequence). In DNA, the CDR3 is TGTGCCAGCAGCTTAGGTTCGGCCAGGGTAAACGAGCAGTACTTC. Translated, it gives CASSLGSARVNEQYF.

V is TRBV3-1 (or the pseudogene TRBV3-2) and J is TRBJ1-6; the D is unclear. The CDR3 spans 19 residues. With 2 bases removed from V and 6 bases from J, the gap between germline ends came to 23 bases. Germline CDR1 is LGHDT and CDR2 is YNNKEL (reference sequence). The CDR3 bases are TGTGCCAGCAGCCAAAAAAAACTACAGATACCGGTGACTAATTCACCCCTCCACTTT. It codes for CASSQKKLQIPVTNSPLHF.

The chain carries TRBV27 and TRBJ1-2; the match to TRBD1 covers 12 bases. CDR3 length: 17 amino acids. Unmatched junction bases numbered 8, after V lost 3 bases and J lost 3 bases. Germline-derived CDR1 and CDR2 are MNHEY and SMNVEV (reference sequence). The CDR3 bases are TGTGCCAGCAGTTTGTTACCGGGACAGGGGGCTGACTATGGCTACACCTTC. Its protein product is CASSLLPGQGADYGYTF.

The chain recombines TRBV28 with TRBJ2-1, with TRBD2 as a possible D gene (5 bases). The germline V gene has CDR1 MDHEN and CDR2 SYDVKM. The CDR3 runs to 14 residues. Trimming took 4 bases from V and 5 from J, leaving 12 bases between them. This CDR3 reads CASSSVEGHNEQFF. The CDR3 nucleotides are TGTGCCAGCAGTTCTGTAGAGGGCCACAATGAGCAGTTCTTC.

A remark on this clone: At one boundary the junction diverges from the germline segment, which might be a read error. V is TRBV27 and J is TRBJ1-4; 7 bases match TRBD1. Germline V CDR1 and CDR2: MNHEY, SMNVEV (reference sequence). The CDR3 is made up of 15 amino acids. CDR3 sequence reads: CASSLMRGQTELLVF. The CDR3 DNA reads TGTGCCAGCAGTTTAATGAGGGGGCAAACGGAACTGTTGGTTTTT.